This TCR beta chain came from a study of cytomegalovirus exposure and HLA in healthy donors. Concerning this clone itself: Its antigen is not known. Sequence at one end of the junction differs from germline and may be a read error.

Study-wide results and caveats: HLA-A and HLA-B allele assignments for most subjects were reportedly predicted accurately using TCR beta sequences. Segments of the TCR beta V type were, in most cases, productive about 90% or about 30% of the time in an earlier analysis.

PCR amplification relied on 60 Vbeta primers (plus 13 Jbeta primers). Clones were read by immunoSEQ multiplex PCR, and TCRdb kept only the in-frame ones, dropping some. The sample lists some 190,000 clones, over 70% occurring once. The receptor was derived from a man aged 25-45 years in good health and CMV-seronegative. What was sequenced was PBMCs.

CDR3 residues: CASSQDGAGGVGAKNSQYF. CDR3 bases: TGCGCCAGCAGCCAAGATGGGGCAGGGGGCGTCGGGGCCAAAAACAGTCAGTACTTC. V is TRBV4-1 and J is TRBJ2-4, with 8 bases aligning to TRBD1. This CDR3 region has 19 residues. Per the germline V gene, CDR1 is MGHRA and CDR2 is YSYEKL.